The rows below give T cell receptor beta chains drawn from one sample of a study of cytomegalovirus exposure and HLA in healthy donors. Profiling relied on immunoSEQ multiplex PCR, and the TCRdb table lists in-frame clones only, not all of them. The data contain 150,000 to 170,000 clones, 60% to 75% of them singletons. Sequenced sample: PBMCs. The receptors derive from a man between 18 and 35 years old in good health and CMV-seronegative. Both conserved end residues are part of each CDR3. Each record gives: clone size, J gene, D gene, V gene, CDR3 DNA, CDR3 protein. A D gene is named only where the DNA matches it firmly. The size field is filled for only some rows; it gives once, few, many or a size class.

abundance: few
j_gene: TRBJ1-1
d_gene: NA
v_gene: TRBV19
CDR3nt: TGTGCCAGTAGGGGGAATCCGGACAAGATAAACACTGAAGCTTTCTTT
CDR3aa: CASRGNPDKINTEAFF

abundance: NA
j_gene: TRBJ1-6
d_gene: TRBD1
v_gene: TRBV9
CDR3nt: TGTGCCAGCAGGGCTGGGACAGGGTTTTCACCCCTCCACTTT
CDR3aa: CASRAGTGFSPLHF

abundance: NA
j_gene: TRBJ1-3
d_gene: NA
v_gene: TRBV19
CDR3nt: TGTGCCAGTAGTATTGGTTTTGGGCCAGGAAACACCATATATTTT
CDR3aa: CASSIGFGPGNTIYF

abundance: NA
j_gene: TRBJ2-3
d_gene: NA
v_gene: TRBV6-5
CDR3nt: TGTGCCAGCGGCCATCTACAGGGGGGGGATACGCAGTATTTT
CDR3aa: CASGHLQGGDTQYF

abundance: NA
j_gene: TRBJ2-7
d_gene: NA
v_gene: TRBV19
CDR3nt: TGTGCCAGTAGTATAGTCCACGGCAGCGACGAGCAGTACTTC
CDR3aa: CASSIVHGSDEQYF

abundance: NA
j_gene: TRBJ2-7
d_gene: TRBD1
v_gene: TRBV19
CDR3nt: TGTGCCAGTAGTATAGTACCGGGACAGGGGAAATTCGAGCAGTACTTC
CDR3aa: CASSIVPGQGKFEQYF

abundance: NA
j_gene: TRBJ2-1
d_gene: TRBD2
v_gene: TRBV11-2
CDR3nt: TGTGCCAGCAGCCTAAACCCGGGACTAGCGGGGGGATTCTACAATGAGCAGTTCTTC
CDR3aa: CASSLNPGLAGGFYNEQFF

abundance: NA
j_gene: TRBJ1-5
d_gene: TRBD1
v_gene: TRBV19
CDR3nt: TGTGCCAGTAGTCCACCCGGGACAGGGAGCCCCTTGAATCAGCCCCAGCACTTT
CDR3aa: CASSPPGTGSPLNQPQHF

abundance: NA
j_gene: TRBJ1-2
d_gene: TRBD1
v_gene: TRBV5-1
CDR3nt: TGCGCCAGCAGCCGCACTGGGGGACAGGTTAACTATGGCTACACCTTC
CDR3aa: CASSRTGGQVNYGYTF

abundance: NA
j_gene: TRBJ2-1
d_gene: TRBD2
v_gene: TRBV18
CDR3nt: TGTGCCAGCTCCCTCAGACTAGCGGGGGACAATGAGCAGTTCTTC
CDR3aa: CASSLRLAGDNEQFF

abundance: NA
j_gene: TRBJ1-1
d_gene: NA
v_gene: TRBV5-1
CDR3nt: TGCGCCAGCAGCTTGGAGGGGCAGGGGGCTTTCTTT
CDR3aa: CASSLEGQGAFF

abundance: NA
j_gene: TRBJ2-1
d_gene: NA
v_gene: TRBV6-5
CDR3nt: TGTGCCAGCAGTTACGAGGGAAGCTCCTACAATGAGCAGTTCTTC
CDR3aa: CASSYEGSSYNEQFF

abundance: NA
j_gene: TRBJ2-5
d_gene: NA
v_gene: TRBV2
CDR3nt: TGTGCCAGCAGTGGTCCCGGGACTTCCCAAGAGACCCAGTACTTC
CDR3aa: CASSGPGTSQETQYF

abundance: NA
j_gene: TRBJ2-3
d_gene: TRBD2
v_gene: TRBV11-2
CDR3nt: TGTGCCAGCAGCTTATTCCGGGGGGGCGAGGATACGCAGTATTTT
CDR3aa: CASSLFRGGEDTQYF

abundance: NA
j_gene: TRBJ1-6
d_gene: NA
v_gene: TRBV7-2
CDR3nt: TGTGCCAGCAGCTCAGGAAGGGGCGGGATTTATAATTCACCCCTCCACTTT
CDR3aa: CASSSGRGGIYNSPLHF

abundance: NA
j_gene: TRBJ1-3
d_gene: NA
v_gene: TRBV19
CDR3nt: TGTGCCAGTAGTACGTCTTCCGGGACAACGGCTGGAAACACCATATATTTT
CDR3aa: CASSTSSGTTAGNTIYF

abundance: NA
j_gene: TRBJ1-2
d_gene: TRBD1
v_gene: TRBV4-3
CDR3nt: TGCGCCAGCAGCCATCCGGACAGGCCGAACTATGGCTACACCTTC
CDR3aa: CASSHPDRPNYGYTF

abundance: many
j_gene: TRBJ2-1
d_gene: NA
v_gene: TRBV6-6
CDR3nt: TGTGCCAGCAGCGAAGGAGGTGGCAATGAGCAGTTCTTC
CDR3aa: CASSEGGGNEQFF

abundance: NA
j_gene: TRBJ2-1
d_gene: TRBD2
v_gene: TRBV27
CDR3nt: TGTGCCAGCAGTTTACTGGTAGCGGGCTCGAAGGACGATGAGCAGTTCTTC
CDR3aa: CASSLLVAGSKDDEQFF

abundance: NA
j_gene: TRBJ2-3
d_gene: TRBD2
v_gene: TRBV10-3
CDR3nt: TGTGCCATCAGTGAGGTTAGCGCGGGGGAGGATACGCAGTATTTT
CDR3aa: CAISEVSAGEDTQYF

abundance: NA
j_gene: TRBJ2-1
d_gene: TRBD1
v_gene: TRBV7-9
CDR3nt: TGTGCCAGCAGCTTACAGGGGGAAAGTGAGCAGTTCTTC
CDR3aa: CASSLQGESEQFF

abundance: NA
j_gene: TRBJ1-5
d_gene: TRBD1
v_gene: TRBV28
CDR3nt: TGTGCCAGCAGTACACGACAGGGGGCACTCAATCAGCCCCAGCATTTT
CDR3aa: CASSTRQGALNQPQHF

abundance: NA
j_gene: TRBJ2-2
d_gene: NA
v_gene: TRBV5-1
CDR3nt: TGCGCCAGCAGCTTGGTGGGGCCCACCGGGGAGCTGTTTTTT
CDR3aa: CASSLVGPTGELFF

abundance: NA
j_gene: TRBJ2-1
d_gene: TRBD2
v_gene: TRBV7-9
CDR3nt: TGTGCCAGCAGCTCCCGCCTGGCGGGGGGGGGCAATGAGCAGTTCTTC
CDR3aa: CASSSRLAGGGNEQFF

abundance: NA
j_gene: TRBJ2-5
d_gene: NA
v_gene: TRBV2
CDR3nt: TGTGCCAGCCGACAGTATATCCAAGAGACCCAGTACTTC
CDR3aa: CASRQYIQETQYF

abundance: NA
j_gene: TRBJ1-6
d_gene: NA
v_gene: TRBV14
CDR3nt: TGTGCCAGCAGCCAAGACGGACGGGGAAATTCACCCCTCCACTTT
CDR3aa: CASSQDGRGNSPLHF

abundance: NA
j_gene: TRBJ2-2
d_gene: TRBD1
v_gene: TRBV9
CDR3nt: TGTGCCAGCAGCCCGGGACAGTGGGGCACCGGGGAGCTGTTTTTT
CDR3aa: CASSPGQWGTGELFF

abundance: NA
j_gene: TRBJ2-4
d_gene: NA
v_gene: TRBV14
CDR3nt: TGTGCCAGCAGCCAAGGGAGTTCCCGGGGGAACATTCAGTACTTC
CDR3aa: CASSQGSSRGNIQYF

abundance: NA
j_gene: TRBJ1-2
d_gene: TRBD1
v_gene: TRBV29-1
CDR3nt: TGCAGCGGAACTTCTTCCGGGACAGCATATGGCTACACCTTC
CDR3aa: CSGTSSGTAYGYTF

abundance: NA
j_gene: TRBJ1-1
d_gene: NA
v_gene: TRBV6-5
CDR3nt: TGTGCCAGCAGTTACGGAGGCTTCCCTGAAGCTTTCTTT
CDR3aa: CASSYGGFPEAFF

abundance: NA
j_gene: TRBJ1-5
d_gene: TRBD1
v_gene: TRBV6-1
CDR3nt: TGTGCCAGCAGCCTCGGACAGGCTGCTAATCAGCCCCAGCATTTT
CDR3aa: CASSLGQAANQPQHF

abundance: NA
j_gene: TRBJ2-2
d_gene: NA
v_gene: TRBV19
CDR3nt: TGTGCCAGTACCCACGCAGGGGCGAGCGACAGTCCAGTGACCGGGGAGCTGTTTTTT
CDR3aa: CASTHAGASDSPVTGELFF

abundance: few
j_gene: TRBJ2-5
d_gene: TRBD1
v_gene: TRBV2
CDR3nt: TGTGCCAGCAGCGCCGGGACAGTAGAAGAGCAGTACTTC
CDR3aa: CASSAGTVEEQYF

abundance: few
j_gene: TRBJ2-1
d_gene: TRBD1
v_gene: TRBV9
CDR3nt: TGTGCCACCAATAAGACAGGGCAGCAGTTCTTC
CDR3aa: CATNKTGQQFF

abundance: NA
j_gene: TRBJ1-2
d_gene: NA
v_gene: TRBV11-2
CDR3nt: TGTGCCAGCAGCTTAGGCGTGTTGTCGGGGAATGGCTACACCTTC
CDR3aa: CASSLGVLSGNGYTF

abundance: NA
j_gene: TRBJ1-2
d_gene: NA
v_gene: TRBV6-5
CDR3nt: TGTGCCAGCACCAACTCGGGGTGGGGAAGCTATGGCTACACCTTC
CDR3aa: CASTNSGWGSYGYTF

abundance: NA
j_gene: TRBJ2-2
d_gene: TRBD2
v_gene: TRBV4-1
CDR3nt: TGCGCCAGCAGCCTATACGCGGGGGGCAACACCGGGGAGCTGTTTTTT
CDR3aa: CASSLYAGGNTGELFF

abundance: NA
j_gene: TRBJ1-4
d_gene: NA
v_gene: TRBV7-9
CDR3nt: TGTGCCAGCAGCTTAAAGGGCAGGGGTAGTGAAAAACTGTTTTTT
CDR3aa: CASSLKGRGSEKLFF

abundance: NA
j_gene: TRBJ2-2
d_gene: NA
v_gene: TRBV15
CDR3nt: TGTGCCACCAGCGTTGACAGGACCGGGGAGCTGTTTTTT
CDR3aa: CATSVDRTGELFF

abundance: once
j_gene: TRBJ2-2
d_gene: NA
v_gene: TRBV21-1
CDR3nt: TGTGCCAGCAGCAAAGTCTGCAGGGGGCACACCGGGGAGCTGTTTTTT
CDR3aa: CASSKVCRGHTGELFF

abundance: NA
j_gene: TRBJ1-2
d_gene: TRBD1
v_gene: TRBV7-9
CDR3nt: TGTGCCAGCACCCGGGACAGGGCAAACTATGGCTACACCTTC
CDR3aa: CASTRDRANYGYTF

abundance: NA
j_gene: TRBJ2-7
d_gene: NA
v_gene: TRBV13
CDR3nt: TGTGCCAGCAGCTTTAACCCGGGACAACCTAAATACACGCAGTACTTC
CDR3aa: CASSFNPGQPKYTQYF

abundance: NA
j_gene: TRBJ1-2
d_gene: NA
v_gene: TRBV5-1
CDR3nt: TGCGCCAGCAGCTTTGCGGAAATCTATGGCTACACCTTC
CDR3aa: CASSFAEIYGYTF

abundance: few
j_gene: TRBJ1-5
d_gene: TRBD1
v_gene: TRBV7-2
CDR3nt: TGTGCCAGCAGCTCGGGACAGGGCAACCCCCAGCATTTT
CDR3aa: CASSSGQGNPQHF

abundance: NA
j_gene: TRBJ2-2
d_gene: TRBD1
v_gene: TRBV13
CDR3nt: TGTGCCAGCAGCTTTCGACAGGGGCGAGGCACCGGGGAGCTGTTTTTT
CDR3aa: CASSFRQGRGTGELFF

abundance: NA
j_gene: TRBJ1-5
d_gene: TRBD1
v_gene: TRBV2
CDR3nt: TGTGCCAGCAGTCCGACAGGGGGCAACCAGCCCCAGCATTTT
CDR3aa: CASSPTGGNQPQHF

abundance: few
j_gene: TRBJ2-1
d_gene: NA
v_gene: TRBV7-2
CDR3nt: TGTGCCAGCCGCGGACAACCTTTATTCTACAATGAGCAGTTCTTC
CDR3aa: CASRGQPLFYNEQFF

abundance: NA
j_gene: TRBJ1-1
d_gene: TRBD1
v_gene: TRBV29-1
CDR3nt: TGCAGCGGCGGACAGGGGCCGGTGACTGAGGCTTTCTTT
CDR3aa: CSGGQGPVTEAFF

abundance: NA
j_gene: TRBJ2-7
d_gene: TRBD1
v_gene: TRBV7-9
CDR3nt: TGTGCCAGCAGCCGAGGGGGCACTAACCCCTTCGAGCAGTACTTC
CDR3aa: CASSRGGTNPFEQYF

abundance: NA
j_gene: TRBJ2-1
d_gene: TRBD1
v_gene: TRBV4-3
CDR3nt: TGCGCCAGCAGCCATACCGCAGGACAGGGGAAGGATGAGCAGTTCTTC
CDR3aa: CASSHTAGQGKDEQFF